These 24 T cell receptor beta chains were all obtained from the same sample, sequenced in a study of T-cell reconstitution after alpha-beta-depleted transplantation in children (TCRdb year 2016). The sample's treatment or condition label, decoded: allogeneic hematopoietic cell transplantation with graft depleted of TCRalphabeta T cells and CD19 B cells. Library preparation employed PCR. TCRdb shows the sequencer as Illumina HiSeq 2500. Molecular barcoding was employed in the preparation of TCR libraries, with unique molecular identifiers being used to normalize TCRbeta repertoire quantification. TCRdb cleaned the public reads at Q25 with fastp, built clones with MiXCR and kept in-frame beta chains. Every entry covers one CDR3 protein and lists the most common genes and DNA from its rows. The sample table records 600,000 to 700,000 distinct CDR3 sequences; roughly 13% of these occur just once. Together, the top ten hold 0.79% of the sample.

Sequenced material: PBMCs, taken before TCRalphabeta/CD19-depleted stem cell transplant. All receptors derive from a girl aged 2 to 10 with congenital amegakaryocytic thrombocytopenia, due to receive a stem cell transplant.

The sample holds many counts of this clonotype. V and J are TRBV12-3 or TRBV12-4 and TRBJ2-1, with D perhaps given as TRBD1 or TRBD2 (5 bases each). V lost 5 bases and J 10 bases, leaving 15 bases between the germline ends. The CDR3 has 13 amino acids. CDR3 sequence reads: CASSRQGTAEQFF. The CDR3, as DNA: TGTGCCAGCAGTCGTCAAGGGACCGCCGAGCAGTTCTTC.

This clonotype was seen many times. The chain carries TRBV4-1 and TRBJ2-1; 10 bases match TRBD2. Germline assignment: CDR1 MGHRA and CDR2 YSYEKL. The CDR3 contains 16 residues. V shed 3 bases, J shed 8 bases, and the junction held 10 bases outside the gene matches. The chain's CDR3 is CASSHPASGRGDEQFF. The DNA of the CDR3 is TGCGCCAGCAGCCATCCCGCTAGCGGGAGAGGTGATGAGCAGTTCTTC.

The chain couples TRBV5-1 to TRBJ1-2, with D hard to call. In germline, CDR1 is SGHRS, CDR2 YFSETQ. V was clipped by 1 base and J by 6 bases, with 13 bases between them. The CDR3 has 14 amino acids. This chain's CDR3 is CASSLSATADGYTF. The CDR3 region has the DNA TGCGCCAGCAGCTTGTCGGCAACAGCGGATGGCTACACCTTC.

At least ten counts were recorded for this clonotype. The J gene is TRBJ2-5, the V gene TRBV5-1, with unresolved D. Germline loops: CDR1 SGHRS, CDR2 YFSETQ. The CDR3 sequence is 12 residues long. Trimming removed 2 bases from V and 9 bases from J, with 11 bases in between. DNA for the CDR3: TGCGCCAGCAGCTTAAACGATGGGGCCCAGTACTTC. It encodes CASSLNDGAQYF.

The CDR3 here is CASSHTTGPSNQPQHF. The CDR3 DNA sequence: TGTGCCAGCAGCCACACAACAGGGCCGAGCAATCAGCCCCAGCATTTT. This chain joins TRBV12-3 or TRBV12-4 and TRBJ1-5, with a weak D call TRBD1 (6 bases). V lost 6 bases and J 1 base, leaving 16 bases between the germline ends. The CDR3 loop spans 16 amino acids.

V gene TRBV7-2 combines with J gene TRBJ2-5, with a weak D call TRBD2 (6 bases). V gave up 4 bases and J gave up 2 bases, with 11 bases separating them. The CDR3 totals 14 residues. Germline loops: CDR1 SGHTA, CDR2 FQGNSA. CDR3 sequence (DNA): TGTGCCAGCAGCTACCTCGGGGGACAAGAGACCCAGTACTTC. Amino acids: CASSYLGGQETQYF.

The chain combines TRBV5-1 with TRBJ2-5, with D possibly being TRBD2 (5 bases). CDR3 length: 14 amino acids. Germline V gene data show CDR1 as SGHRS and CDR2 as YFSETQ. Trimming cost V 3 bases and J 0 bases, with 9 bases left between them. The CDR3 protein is CASSSSRYQETQYF. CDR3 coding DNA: TGCGCCAGCAGCTCTAGCAGATACCAAGAGACCCAGTACTTC.

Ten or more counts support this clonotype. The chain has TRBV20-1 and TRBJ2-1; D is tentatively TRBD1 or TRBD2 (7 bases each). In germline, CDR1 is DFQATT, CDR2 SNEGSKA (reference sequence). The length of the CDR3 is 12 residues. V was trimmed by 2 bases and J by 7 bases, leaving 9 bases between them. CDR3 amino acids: CSARQGGNEQFF. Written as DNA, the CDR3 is TGCAGTGCTAGACAGGGGGGGAATGAGCAGTTCTTC.

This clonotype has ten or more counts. CDR3: CSVDVGRNEQFF. CDR3 bases: TGCAGCGTAGACGTAGGGAGAAATGAGCAGTTCTTC. The chain carries TRBV29-1 and TRBJ2-1; maybe TRBD2 (5 bases). V was pared by 6 bases and J by 7 bases, with 13 bases between. CDR1 SQVTM and CDR2 ANQGSEA come from the germline V gene. This CDR3 is 12 amino acids long.

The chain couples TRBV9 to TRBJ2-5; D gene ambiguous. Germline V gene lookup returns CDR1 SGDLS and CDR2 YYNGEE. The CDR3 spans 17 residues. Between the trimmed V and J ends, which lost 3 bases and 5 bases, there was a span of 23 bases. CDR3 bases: TGTGCCAGCAGCGAGGGCCCGTCAGTCCAGGCAGGTGAGACCCAGTACTTC. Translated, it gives CASSEGPSVQAGETQYF.

The DNA of the CDR3 is TGCAGTGCTAGCCGTCTAGCGGGAACCCGCTACAATGAGCAGTTCTTC. This gives the protein CSASRLAGTRYNEQFF. The chain uses TRBV20-1 and TRBJ2-1; TRBD2 aligns across 9 bases. Unmatched junction bases numbered 9, after V lost 3 bases and J lost 3 bases. The CDR3 runs to 16 residues. The germline gives CDR1 DFQATT, CDR2 SNEGSKA (reference sequence).

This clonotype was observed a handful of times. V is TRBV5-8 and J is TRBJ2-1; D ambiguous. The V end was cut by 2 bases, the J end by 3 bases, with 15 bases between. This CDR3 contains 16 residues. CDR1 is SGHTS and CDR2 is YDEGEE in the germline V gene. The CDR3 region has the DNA TGTGCCAGCAGCTTAGCCAACGACGACCTCTACAATGAGCAGTTCTTC. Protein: CASSLANDDLYNEQFF.

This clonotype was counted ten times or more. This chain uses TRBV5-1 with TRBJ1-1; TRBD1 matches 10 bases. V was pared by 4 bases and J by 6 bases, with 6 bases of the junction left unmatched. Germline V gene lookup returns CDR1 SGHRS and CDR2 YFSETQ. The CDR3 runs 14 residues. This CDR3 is CASSAAGQGAEAFF. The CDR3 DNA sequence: TGCGCCAGCAGCGCAGCCGGACAGGGGGCTGAAGCTTTCTTT.

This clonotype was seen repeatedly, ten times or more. CDR3 coding DNA: TGTGCCAGCAGGCAAGCGGGGAGCTCCTACAATGAGCAGTTCTTC. Its protein is CASRQAGSSYNEQFF. The V gene is TRBV7-2, the J gene TRBJ2-1; TRBD2 aligns across 7 bases. V dropped 6 bases and J dropped 0; count of bases not matched to a gene: 5. CDR3 size: 15 residues. Germline values: CDR1 SGHTA, CDR2 FQGNSA.

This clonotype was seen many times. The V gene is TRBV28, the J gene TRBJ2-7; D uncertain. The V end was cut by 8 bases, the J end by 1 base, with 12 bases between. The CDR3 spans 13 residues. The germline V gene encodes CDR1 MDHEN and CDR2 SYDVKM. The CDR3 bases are TGTGCCAGCCGCCCCAGAAGTTCCTACGAGCAGTACTTC. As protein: CASRPRSSYEQYF. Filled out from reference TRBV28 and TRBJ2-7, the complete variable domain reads DVKVTQSSRYLVKRTGEKVFLECVQDMDHENMFWYRQDPGLGLRLIYFSYDVKMKEKGDIPEGYSVSREKKERFSLILESASTNQTSMYLCASRPRSSYEQYFGPGTRLTVT.

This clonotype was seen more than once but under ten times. The CDR3, as DNA: TGTGCCAGCAGCCCCAGGACTAGCGGGAGTGAGTACGAGCAGTACTTC. It is translated as CASSPRTSGSEYEQYF. The chain uses TRBV7-9 and TRBJ2-7; 13 positions match TRBD2. CDR1 SEHNR and CDR2 FQNEAQ come from the germline V gene (reference sequence). The CDR3 consists of 16 residues. Germline trimming cut 5 bases from V and 4 bases from J; bases unmatched to any gene: 8.

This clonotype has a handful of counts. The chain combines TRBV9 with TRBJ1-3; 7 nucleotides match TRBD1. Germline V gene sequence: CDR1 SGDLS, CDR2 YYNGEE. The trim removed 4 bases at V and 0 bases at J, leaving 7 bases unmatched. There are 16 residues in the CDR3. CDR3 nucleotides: TGTGCCAGCAGCACGAGGACAGGACGCTCTGGAAACACCATATATTTT. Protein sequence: CASSTRTGRSGNTIYF.

CDR3 amino acids: CASSLVGLVTYEQYF. CDR3 in DNA: TGTGCCAGCAGCTTAGTCGGACTAGTAACCTACGAGCAGTACTTC. The V and J genes are TRBV7-2 and TRBJ2-7; the match to TRBD2 covers 7 bases. In germline, CDR1 is SGHTA, CDR2 FQGNSA. The V segment lost 1 base and the J segment 2 bases; nucleotides outside the gene matches: 5. This CDR3 spans 15 amino acids.

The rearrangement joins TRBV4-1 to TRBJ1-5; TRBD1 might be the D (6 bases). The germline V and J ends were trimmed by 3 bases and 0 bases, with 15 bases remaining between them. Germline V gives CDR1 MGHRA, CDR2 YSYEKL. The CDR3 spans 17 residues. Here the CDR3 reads CASSQNQGLYSNQPQHF. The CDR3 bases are TGCGCCAGCAGCCAGAATCAGGGGTTATATAGCAATCAGCCCCAGCATTTT.

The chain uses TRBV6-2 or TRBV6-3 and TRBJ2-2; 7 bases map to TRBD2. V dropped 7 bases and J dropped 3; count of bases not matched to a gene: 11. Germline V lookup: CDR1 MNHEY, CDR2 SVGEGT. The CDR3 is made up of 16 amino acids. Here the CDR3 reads CASTRRLALHTGELFF. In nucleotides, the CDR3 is TGTGCCAGCACCCGGCGACTAGCTCTGCACACCGGGGAGCTGTTTTTT.

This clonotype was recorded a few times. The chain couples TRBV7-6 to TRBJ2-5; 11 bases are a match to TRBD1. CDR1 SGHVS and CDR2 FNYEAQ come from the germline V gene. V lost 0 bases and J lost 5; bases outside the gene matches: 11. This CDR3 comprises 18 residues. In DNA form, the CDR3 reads TGTGCCAGCAGCTTAGCGCTTTGGACAGGGGGCATTATGGAGACCCAGTACTTC. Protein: CASSLALWTGGIMETQYF. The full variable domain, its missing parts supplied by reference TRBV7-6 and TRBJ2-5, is GAGVSQSPRYKVTKRGQDVALRCDPISGHVSLYWYRQALGQGPEFLTYFNYEAQQDKSGLPNDRFSAERPEGSISTLTIQRTEQRDSAMYRCASSLALWTGGIMETQYFGPGTRLLVL.

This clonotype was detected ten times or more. CDR3 amino acids: CASSFGTSGTYEQYF. CDR3 sequence (DNA): TGTGCCAGCAGCTTCGGGACTAGCGGGACCTACGAGCAGTACTTC. The chain uses TRBV28 and TRBJ2-7; TRBD2 aligns across 13 bases. The CDR3 is made up of 15 amino acids. V shed 6 bases and J 2 bases; nucleotides not matched to a gene: 4. CDR1 is MDHEN and CDR2 is SYDVKM in the germline V gene.

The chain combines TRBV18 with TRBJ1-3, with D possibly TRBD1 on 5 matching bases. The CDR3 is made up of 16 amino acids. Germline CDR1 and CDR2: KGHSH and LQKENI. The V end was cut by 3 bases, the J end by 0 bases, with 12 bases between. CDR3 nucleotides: TGTGCCAGCTCACCTTTACTTGGGACCTCTGGAAACACCATATATTTT. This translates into CASSPLLGTSGNTIYF.

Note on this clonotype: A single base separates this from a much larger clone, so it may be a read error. The CDR3 reads CSATTHSTDTQYF. The CDR3 DNA reads as TGCAGTGCTACTACTCATAGCACAGATACGCAGTATTTT. The gene calls are TRBV20-1 and TRBJ2-3; D call uncertain. V was shortened by 4 bases and J by 0 bases, with 8 bases between the two germline ends. CDR1 DFQATT and CDR2 SNEGSKA come from the germline V gene (reference sequence). The CDR3 consists of 13 residues.